Below, 30 T cell receptor beta chains from the same sample are listed, as sequenced in a study of human T cells and chemical hapten exposure. Time point denoted: patch test 2, 6 weeks after DPC sensitization. Treatment described: therapeutic diphenylcyclopropenone sensitization with weekly scalp DPC. TCRdb recomputed calls from the RACE reads with MiXCR, one row per CDR3 protein. The sample lists under 450,000 distinct CDR3 sequences, nearly 6.5% seen once, with around 6% in the top ten. The specimen comprised whole blood, sampled in connection with sensitization to the hapten diphenylcyclopropenone (DPC). Source of these receptors: a woman younger than 35 with alopecia areata. Some clones in this sample may be carry-over from other donors' samples.

This clonotype was detected many times. The CDR3 protein is CSARAIDGFRGNTIYF. In DNA, the CDR3 is TGCAGTGCTAGAGCCATCGACGGCTTTCGTGGAAACACCATATATTTT. The chain combines TRBV20-1 with TRBJ1-3; D remains unclear. Germline V CDR1 and CDR2: DFQATT, SNEGSKA (reference sequence). Trimming took 1 base from V and 3 from J, leaving 16 bases between them. The CDR3 loop spans 16 amino acids.

Turning to this clonotype: At one boundary the junction diverges from the germline segment, which might be a read error. V is TRBV7-8 and J is TRBJ2-1; TRBD2 matches 10 bases. CDR3 length equals 13 residues. Germline V gives CDR1 SGHVS, CDR2 FQNEAQ. The CDR3: CATSGGEYNEQFF. The CDR3 region has the DNA TGTGCCACCAGCGGGGGGGAATACAATGAGCAGTTCTTC.

The chain recombines TRBV9 with TRBJ1-6; D is perhaps TRBD1 (5 bases). Germline V gives CDR1 SGDLS, CDR2 YYNGEE. This CDR3 has 16 amino acids. The V end lost 0 bases, the J end lost 0 bases, and 7 bases lay between the germline ends. The CDR3 loop reads CASSVEDISYNSPLHF. In DNA, the CDR3 is TGTGCCAGCAGCGTAGAGGACATCTCCTATAATTCACCCCTCCACTTT.

This clonotype was observed at least ten times. The rearrangement joins TRBV20-1 to TRBJ1-1; 7 positions match TRBD1. V lost 3 bases, J lost 7 bases, and 11 bases stayed unmatched. CDR1 is DFQATT, CDR2 SNEGSKA, per germline (reference sequence). CDR3 size: 14 residues. The CDR3 here is CSARDIYRDSEAFF. The CDR3 nucleotides are TGCAGTGCTAGGGACATTTACCGGGACAGTGAAGCTTTCTTT.

The table lists this clonotype with a few counts. The CDR3 nucleotides read TGTGCCAGCAGCCAAGGAACTAGCGGTAAAAACATTCAGTACTTC. Encoded protein: CASSQGTSGKNIQYF. The V gene is TRBV4-2, the J gene TRBJ2-4; TRBD2 matches at 8 bases. V was clipped by 1 base and J by 4 bases; unmatched bases: 3. The CDR3 sequence is 15 residues long. Germline V gives CDR1 LGHNA, CDR2 YNFKEQ.

This clonotype occurred many times. The rearrangement uses TRBV5-6 and TRBJ1-1, with 7 bases aligning to TRBD1. The CDR3 has 14 amino acids. Germline V gene lookup returns CDR1 SGHDT and CDR2 YYEEEE. V was clipped by 5 bases and J by 11 bases; unmatched bases: 15. CDR3 protein: CASSAPSGTDFAFF. CDR3 bases: TGTGCCAGCAGTGCTCCTTCCGGGACAGACTTTGCTTTCTTT. The full variable domain, in which reference TRBV5-6 and TRBJ1-1 provide the parts outside the CDR3, is DAGVTQSPTHLIKTRGQQVTLRCSPKSGHDTVSWYQQALGQGPQFIFQYYEEEERQRGNFPDRFSGHQFPNYSSELNVNALLLGDSALYLCASSAPSGTDFAFFGQGTRLTVV.

The V gene is TRBV5-6, the J gene TRBJ1-1; weak D call: TRBD1 (5 bases). V lost 0 bases to trimming and J lost 1 base, with 10 bases between them. Germline V gene lookup returns CDR1 SGHDT and CDR2 YYEEEE. The CDR3 has 15 residues. Here the CDR3 reads CASSLVGVANTEAFF. CDR3 nucleotides: TGTGCCAGCAGCTTGGTAGGGGTGGCGAACACTGAAGCTTTCTTT.

This clonotype has just a few counts. V and J are TRBV7-9 and TRBJ1-5; no definite D call. The germline V gene encodes CDR1 SEHNR and CDR2 FQNEAQ (reference sequence). V was shortened by 4 bases and J by 2 bases, with 12 bases between the two germline ends. The CDR3 is made up of 15 amino acids. The chain's CDR3 is CASSSTFGGNQPQHF. CDR3 nucleotide sequence: TGTGCCAGCAGCTCCACCTTTGGGGGCAATCAGCCCCAGCATTTT.

This clonotype showed up many times. The rearrangement links TRBV5-1 to TRBJ1-1, with TRBD1 matching 8 bases. CDR3 length equals 16 residues. Germline values: CDR1 SGHRS, CDR2 YFSETQ. Trimming at V came to 5 bases and at J to 1 base, leaving 10 bases not matched to a gene. The CDR3 sequence is CASRVGQGPKNTEAFF. The CDR3 coding sequence is TGCGCCAGCAGGGTTGGACAGGGCCCAAAGAACACTGAAGCTTTCTTT. The whole variable domain, remainder taken from reference TRBV5-1 and TRBJ1-1, is KAGVTQTPRYLIKTRGQQVTLSCSPISGHRSVSWYQQTPGQGLQFLFEYFSETQRNKGNFPGRFSGRQFSNSRSEMNVSTLELGDSALYLCASRVGQGPKNTEAFFGQGTRLTVV.

This clonotype showed up many times. The gene calls are TRBV28 and TRBJ2-7; no reliable D call. V was clipped by 5 bases and J by 3 bases, with 17 bases between them. Germline loops: CDR1 MDHEN, CDR2 SYDVKM. The CDR3 is 15 residues long. The CDR3 sequence is CASSLPGSVSYEQYF. The CDR3 nucleotides are TGTGCCAGCAGTCTGCCGGGCTCCGTAAGCTACGAGCAGTACTTC.

The chain is built from TRBV29-1 and TRBJ2-7; D possibly corresponds to TRBD1 (6 bases). The CDR3 covers 15 residues. Trimming took off 0 bases at V and 2 bases at J, with 14 bases between the two ends. Germline V CDR1 and CDR2: SQVTM, ANQGSEA. The CDR3 DNA is TGCAGCGTTGAAGATCGGTTGGGGGCCGCCTACGAGCAGTACTTC. Translated: CSVEDRLGAAYEQYF.

V gene TRBV20-1 combines with J gene TRBJ2-1, with 9 bases that match TRBD2. Germline trimming cut 7 bases from V and 0 bases from J; bases unmatched to any gene: 10. CDR3 length: 16 residues. From germline, CDR1 is DFQATT and CDR2 SNEGSKA (reference sequence). The CDR3 loop is CSGESGGQSSYNEQFF. The CDR3 DNA reads TGCAGTGGGGAAAGCGGGGGGCAAAGCTCCTACAATGAGCAGTTCTTC.

This clonotype has more than one count but fewer than ten. The rearrangement uses TRBV28 and TRBJ1-4; TRBD1 might be the D (6 bases). Germline V CDR1 and CDR2: MDHEN, SYDVKM. CDR3 length equals 14 residues. The V end was cut by 6 bases, the J end by 8 bases, with 16 bases between. The chain's CDR3 is CASSTQGRKEKLFF. In DNA, the CDR3 is TGTGCCAGCAGCACACAGGGACGGAAGGAAAAACTGTTTTTT.

The DNA for the CDR3 is TGTGCCAGCAGCGTTCAGCCCCGGGGGGGCTTATACGAGCAGTACTTC. Its translation: CASSVQPRGGLYEQYF. The chain combines TRBV11-1 with TRBJ2-7, with 8 bases identical to TRBD2. The CDR3 spans 16 residues. V trimming: 5 bases; J trimming: 4 bases; junction bases outside the gene matches: 13. The germline CDR1 and CDR2 sequences are SGHAT and FQDESV (reference sequence).

The chain recombines TRBV4-2 with TRBJ2-3, with D possibly TRBD2 on 6 matching bases. The germline V gene has CDR1 LGHNA and CDR2 YNFKEQ. V lost 6 bases and J 7 bases, leaving 20 bases between the germline ends. The CDR3 spans 15 residues. The CDR3 region has the DNA TGTGCCAGCAGTGGGACTGAGGCAGGCCACAATACGCAGTATTTT. It is translated as CASSGTEAGHNTQYF.

The chain is built from TRBV20-1 and TRBJ1-1, with TRBD1 matching over 7 bases. In germline, CDR1 is DFQATT, CDR2 SNEGSKA (reference sequence). After removal of 5 bases from V and 4 bases from J, the junction contained 13 bases not matched to a gene. This CDR3 spans 15 amino acids. CDR3 region: CSAPKTGTGGTEAFF. For the CDR3, the DNA is TGCAGTGCTCCCAAGACAGGGACGGGTGGCACTGAAGCTTTCTTT.

The chain is built from TRBV6-5 and TRBJ1-1; no definite D call. Germline V gene lookup returns CDR1 MNHEY and CDR2 SVGAGI. This CDR3 is 15 amino acids long. V shed 0 bases and J shed 0 bases, with 8 bases lying between them. DNA for the CDR3: TGTGCCAGCAGTTACTCTAGGAACCTGAACACTGAAGCTTTCTTT. Its protein product is CASSYSRNLNTEAFF.

This clonotype showed up just a few times. The chain couples TRBV11-1 to TRBJ2-3, with D uncertain. V was trimmed by 2 bases and J by 8 bases, leaving 8 bases between them. Germline CDR1 reads SGHAT; CDR2 reads FQDESV (reference sequence). The CDR3 extends over 12 amino acids. CDR3 bases: TGTGCCAGCAGCTTAACAAGTGCTACGCAGTATTTT. Amino acids: CASSLTSATQYF.

Concerning this clonotype: This may be a read error: a much more frequent sequence differs by one nucleotide. The J gene is TRBJ2-1, the V gene TRBV28, with a tentative D call TRBD1 (5 bases). This CDR3 is built from 14 residues. Germline lookup yields CDR1 MDHEN and CDR2 SYDVKM. This CDR3 reads CACSTLTAYNEQFF. The CDR3 DNA reads TGTGCCTGCAGTACCCTGACAGCCTACAATGAGCAGTTCTTC.

This clonotype was seen at least ten times. J is TRBJ1-2 and V is TRBV29-1, with a possible D match to TRBD1 (5 bases). The CDR3 runs 12 residues. Germline V lookup: CDR1 SQVTM, CDR2 ANQGSEA. The V end lost 7 bases, the J end lost 0 bases, and 9 bases lay between the germline ends. The CDR3 region has the DNA TGCAGCGGGGGACGGGCTAACTATGGCTACACCTTC. Translating it yields CSGGRANYGYTF.

The chain couples TRBV6-2 or TRBV6-3 to TRBJ2-1, with 9 nucleotides matching TRBD2. V lost 8 bases, J lost 2 bases, and 4 bases stayed unmatched. CDR1 is MNHEY, CDR2 SVGEGT, per germline. The CDR3 consists of 14 residues. The CDR3 here is CASGGGATYNEQFF. For the CDR3, the DNA is TGTGCCAGCGGCGGGGGGGCCACCTACAATGAGCAGTTCTTC.

The chain has TRBV19 and TRBJ1-2; unclear D gene. Between the trimmed V and J ends, which lost 7 bases and 5 bases, there was a span of 14 bases. The CDR3 totals 13 residues. The germline CDR1 and CDR2 sequences are LNHDA and SQIVND (reference sequence). CDR3 protein: CASTAGLAYGYTF. As DNA, the CDR3 is TGTGCCAGTACGGCCGGTCTCGCATATGGCTACACCTTC.

This clonotype appeared many times. This chain connects TRBV4-1 to TRBJ2-5; D gene unclear. CDR1 MGHRA and CDR2 YSYEKL come from the germline V gene. The CDR3 spans 13 residues. V lost 0 bases, J lost 5 bases, and 7 bases lay in between. The CDR3 nucleotides are TGCGCCAGCAGCCAAGATGGCGAGGAGACCCAGTACTTC. This sequence encodes CASSQDGEETQYF.

This clonotype was detected ten times or more. The CDR3 sequence: CASSSGIGQGKDYGYTF. The CDR3 DNA is TGTGCCAGCAGTTCGGGTATTGGGCAGGGCAAGGACTATGGCTACACCTTC. The chain links TRBV25-1 to TRBJ1-2; perhaps TRBD1 as D (5 bases). The V gene lost 5 bases and the J gene lost 3 bases, with 22 bases spanning the gap. Germline CDR1 and CDR2: MGHDK and SYGVNS. This CDR3 spans 17 amino acids.

This clonotype has a handful of counts. The chain employs TRBV29-1 and TRBJ1-2; D call uncertain. This CDR3 has 13 amino acids. V lost 2 bases, J lost 8 bases, and 15 bases lay in between. Germline V gives CDR1 SQVTM, CDR2 ANQGSEA. This CDR3 is CSVELGQVHGYTF. For the CDR3, the DNA is TGCAGCGTTGAATTAGGGCAGGTCCACGGCTACACCTTC. The complete variable domain, with remaining parts taken from reference TRBV29-1 and TRBJ1-2, reads SAVISQKPSRDICQRGTSLTIQCQVDSQVTMMFWYRQQPGQSLTLIATANQGSEATYESGFVIDKFPISRPNLTFSTLTVSNMSPEDSSIYLCSVELGQVHGYTFGSGTRLTVV.

This clonotype was observed at least ten times. DNA for the CDR3: TGTGCCAGCAGTTACACCGGGAAAACTGAAGCTTTCTTT. Amino acids: CASSYTGKTEAFF. This chain joins TRBV6-5 and TRBJ1-1, with D uncertain. Trimming pared 2 bases from V and 5 bases from J, leaving 9 bases between. The CDR3 loop spans 13 amino acids. Germline loops: CDR1 MNHEY, CDR2 SVGAGI.

V usage is TRBV11-2 and J usage is TRBJ2-6, with TRBD1 matching 9 bases. Germline values: CDR1 SGHAT, CDR2 FQNNGV. CDR3 length: 18 residues. The V segment lost 5 bases and the J segment 3 bases; nucleotides outside the gene matches: 11. Written as DNA, the CDR3 is TGTGCCAGCAGCCCTCGGGGACAGGGCATCAGTGGGGCCAACGTCCTGACTTTC. Protein product: CASSPRGQGISGANVLTF.

This clonotype occurred many times. The chain couples TRBV5-1 to TRBJ1-1; the D gene is possibly TRBD1 (6 bases). V was pared by 4 bases and J by 4 bases, with 14 bases between. Per the germline V gene, CDR1 is SGHRS and CDR2 is YFSETQ. The CDR3 runs to 14 residues. This chain's CDR3 is CASSNPTGGTEAFF. As DNA, the CDR3 is TGCGCCAGCAGCAACCCGACAGGAGGCACTGAAGCTTTCTTT. Full variable domain (rest looked up from reference TRBV5-1 and TRBJ1-1): KAGVTQTPRYLIKTRGQQVTLSCSPISGHRSVSWYQQTPGQGLQFLFEYFSETQRNKGNFPGRFSGRQFSNSRSEMNVSTLELGDSALYLCASSNPTGGTEAFFGQGTRLTVV.

This clonotype has at least ten counts. V usage is TRBV29-1 and J usage is TRBJ2-7; 10 bases are shared with TRBD1. CDR1 and CDR2 (germline): SQVTM, ANQGSEA. Trimming at V came to 6 bases and at J to 5 bases, leaving 4 bases not matched to a gene. The CDR3 covers 12 residues. The CDR3 loop is CSVGTGVHEQYF. For the CDR3, the DNA is TGCAGCGTCGGGACAGGGGTCCACGAGCAGTACTTC.

This clonotype occurred many times. The chain employs TRBV9 and TRBJ1-2; TRBD1 agrees at 7 bases. Germline V gene data show CDR1 as SGDLS and CDR2 as YYNGEE. The CDR3 consists of 15 residues. Losses at the gene ends were 0 bases for V and 5 bases for J; bases not matched to a gene: 7. In DNA, the CDR3 is TGTGCCAGCAGCGTAGACGGCAGGGGGTCGTATGGCTACACCTTC. Its protein is CASSVDGRGSYGYTF. Supplemented by reference TRBV9 and TRBJ1-2, the full variable domain reads DSGVTQTPKHLITATGQRVTLRCSPRSGDLSVYWYQQSLDQGLQFLIQYYNGEERAKGNILERFSAQQFPDLHSELNLSSLELGDSALYFCASSVDGRGSYGYTFGSGTRLTVV.